The 26 T cell receptor beta chains in this list originate from one sample, sequenced in a study of cytomegalovirus exposure and HLA in healthy donors. Some clones are missing from TCRdb's copy, which holds only in-frame ones; the method was immunoSEQ multiplex PCR. The sample has 200,000 to 250,000 clones, approximately 80% seen once. Specimen: PBMCs. The source of these receptors is a woman aged 25-40 years in good health and CMV-seropositive.

The chain has TRBV30 and TRBJ1-5; 8 positions match TRBD1. Germline V gene sequence: CDR1 GTSNPN, CDR2 SVGIG (reference sequence). The length of the CDR3 is 13 residues. Trimming cost V 3 bases and J 5 bases; bases outside gene matches: 3. CDR3 loop: CAWSPDRDQPQHF. The CDR3 nucleotides are TGTGCCTGGAGCCCGGACAGGGATCAGCCCCAGCATTTT.

CDR3 DNA: TGTGCCAGCAGCTTAGGTCGGGCGGCCGTGTACTTC. Its protein is CASSLGRAAVYF. The rearrangement links TRBV11-3 to TRBJ2-7, with no clear D. CDR3 length: 12 amino acids. Germline V lookup: CDR1 SGHNT, CDR2 YENEEA. Trimming shortened V by 1 base and J by 12 bases, and 13 bases separated the two germline ends.

This chain uses TRBV5-1 with TRBJ2-3; 9 bases fit TRBD2. Germline CDR1 is SGHRS and CDR2 is YFSETQ. V was clipped by 4 bases and J by 5 bases; unmatched bases: 11. The CDR3 has 16 residues. DNA for the CDR3: TGCGCCAGCAGCCGGAGATTAGCGGGAGTGGGAGATACGCAGTATTTT. It codes for CASSRRLAGVGDTQYF.

This chain connects TRBV27 to TRBJ1-5, with 7 bases lining up with TRBD1. V lost 4 bases and J lost 1; bases outside the gene matches: 13. Germline CDR1 is MNHEY and CDR2 is SMNVEV (reference sequence). The length of the CDR3 is 18 residues. DNA for the CDR3: TGTGCCAGCAGTTCCAAAACTCCAGGGGGTGGGAGCAATCAGCCCCAGCATTTT. As protein: CASSSKTPGGGSNQPQHF.

This rearrangement joins TRBV27 to TRBJ1-5; D may be TRBD1 (5 bases). This CDR3 region has 16 residues. V lost 0 bases, J lost 1 base, and 10 bases lay in between. Germline V gene sequence: CDR1 MNHEY, CDR2 SMNVEV (reference sequence). Written as DNA, the CDR3 is TGTGCCAGCAGTTTATCTCCGGGGCCGAGCAATCAGCCCCAGCATTTT. Protein sequence: CASSLSPGPSNQPQHF.

This rearrangement joins TRBV15 to TRBJ1-1; 7 bases align to TRBD1. The V gene's germline CDR1 is LNHNV and CDR2 YYDKDF (reference sequence). The CDR3 covers 14 residues. V shed 5 bases, J shed 4 bases, and the junction held 7 bases outside the gene matches. DNA of the CDR3: TGTGCCACCAGCTTCCTAGGGGGCGGCACTGAAGCTTTCTTT. Protein: CATSFLGGGTEAFF.

This clone was seen once. This chain connects TRBV7-3 to TRBJ1-1; the D is unclear. Germline V lookup: CDR1 SGHTA, CDR2 FQGTGA. V was clipped by 1 base and J by 3 bases, with 9 bases between them. There are 14 residues in the CDR3. CDR3 bases: TGTGCCAGCAGCTTAAATCCCGGTTACACTGAAGCTTTCTTT. Translation: CASSLNPGYTEAFF.

This chain uses TRBV6-5 with TRBJ1-1; TRBD1 agrees at 8 bases. Germline loops: CDR1 MNHEY, CDR2 SVGAGI. CDR3 length equals 15 residues. V gave up 6 bases and J gave up 4 bases; unmatched junction bases: 10. The CDR3 loop reads CASSPGDRGPTEAFF. The CDR3 DNA follows: TGTGCCAGCAGCCCAGGAGACAGGGGTCCCACTGAAGCTTTCTTT.

The CDR3 sequence is CATSRDPQQGRELFF. In DNA form, the CDR3 reads TGTGCCACCAGCAGAGACCCCCAACAGGGCCGGGAGCTGTTTTTT. The chain carries TRBV15 and TRBJ2-2, with a tentative D call TRBD1 (6 bases). The CDR3 has 15 amino acids. V was cut by 0 bases and J by 9 bases, with 14 bases left in between. Germline CDR1 reads LNHNV; CDR2 reads YYDKDF (reference sequence).

The V call is TRBV28, the J call TRBJ2-7; TRBD1 matches at 7 bases. This CDR3 is 15 amino acids long. The J segment lost 11 bases and the V segment lost 4 bases, leaving 17 bases of the junction unmatched. Germline lookup yields CDR1 MDHEN and CDR2 SYDVKM. CDR3 region: CASSSQTGIPTTEYF. CDR3 bases: TGTGCCAGCAGTTCCCAGACAGGGATTCCTACGACGGAGTACTTC.

The table lists this clone with a few counts. The chain combines TRBV28 with TRBJ2-2; D is unresolved. The V end lost 7 bases, the J end lost 3 bases, and 9 bases lay between the germline ends. Germline values: CDR1 MDHEN, CDR2 SYDVKM. The CDR3 has 13 residues. CDR3 nucleotides: TGTGCCAGCAACCAGGAGTACACCGGGGAGCTGTTTTTT. It is translated as CASNQEYTGELFF.

V and J are TRBV7-9 and TRBJ2-7; 7 bases are a match to TRBD1. V lost 4 bases, J lost 0 bases, and 15 bases stayed unmatched. Germline V gene sequence: CDR1 SEHNR, CDR2 FQNEAQ (reference sequence). This CDR3 comprises 18 residues. The CDR3 bases are TGTGCCAGCAGCTCTCCGGGACAGAACTCCCTCAGCTCCTACGAGCAGTACTTC. Its protein is CASSSPGQNSLSSYEQYF.

V gene TRBV5-1 combines with J gene TRBJ2-7; possibly TRBD2 for D (5 bases). Germline lookup yields CDR1 SGHRS and CDR2 YFSETQ. Trimming cost V 4 bases and J 3 bases, with 11 bases left between them. The CDR3 covers 13 residues. CDR3 in DNA: TGCGCCAGCAGCATGGACTTGGTCTACGAGCAGTACTTC. It codes for CASSMDLVYEQYF. Combining the CDR3 with reference TRBV5-1 and TRBJ2-7 gives the whole variable domain KAGVTQTPRYLIKTRGQQVTLSCSPISGHRSVSWYQQTPGQGLQFLFEYFSETQRNKGNFPGRFSGRQFSNSRSEMNVSTLELGDSALYLCASSMDLVYEQYFGPGTRLTVT.

The V call is TRBV2, the J call TRBJ1-1; 8 bases are a match to TRBD1. J lost 1 base, V lost 6 bases, and 4 bases had no gene match. CDR1 is SNHLY and CDR2 is FYNNEI in the germline V gene. This CDR3 comprises 14 residues. The CDR3 spells CASRGGQENTEAFF. For the CDR3, the DNA is TGTGCCAGCAGAGGGGGACAGGAGAACACTGAAGCTTTCTTT. The variable domain in full, completed from reference TRBV2 and TRBJ1-1, reads EPEVTQTPSHQVTQMGQEVILRCVPISNHLYFYWYRQILGQKVEFLVSFYNNEISEKSEIFDDQFSVERPDGSNFTLKIRSTKLEDSAMYFCASRGGQENTEAFFGQGTRLTVV.

V usage is TRBV7-9 and J usage is TRBJ1-5; 7 bases line up with TRBD1. Germline CDR1 is SEHNR and CDR2 is FQNEAQ (reference sequence). Trimming at V came to 5 bases and at J to 4 bases, leaving 8 bases not matched to a gene. This CDR3 region has 15 residues. Here the CDR3 reads CASSLDRSGNQPQHF. The CDR3 DNA sequence: TGTGCCAGCAGCCTGGACAGGAGTGGGAATCAGCCCCAGCATTTT.

The gene calls are TRBV7-2 and TRBJ2-1; a possible D gene is TRBD2 (5 bases). Germline CDR1 and CDR2: SGHTA and FQGNSA. V shed 5 bases and J shed 9 bases, with 14 bases lying between them. This CDR3 has 13 residues. The chain's CDR3 is CASSLPGSSEQFF. The CDR3 DNA sequence: TGTGCCAGCAGCCTACCGGGGTCTAGTGAGCAGTTCTTC.

The CDR3, as DNA: TGTGCCAGCAGCGACTCGGACAGGGGGCAGGGGAATGAGCAGTTCTTC. Amino acid sequence: CASSDSDRGQGNEQFF. The chain is built from TRBV7-9 and TRBJ2-1; TRBD1 matches at 11 bases. V lost 5 bases, J lost 7 bases, and 10 bases stayed unmatched. The CDR3 has 16 amino acids. CDR1 SEHNR and CDR2 FQNEAQ come from the germline V gene (reference sequence).

The V and J genes are TRBV6-1 and TRBJ2-7; 8 bases map to TRBD1. CDR1 is MNHNS and CDR2 is SASEGT in the germline V gene. CDR3 length: 14 amino acids. J gave up 4 bases and V 4 bases, and 6 bases lay outside the gene matches. CDR3 in DNA: TGTGCCAGCAGTGTGGACAGGGTAGGATACGAGCAGTACTTC. Translation: CASSVDRVGYEQYF.

The chain uses TRBV7-8 and TRBJ2-7, with 10 nucleotides matching TRBD1. The germline V gene has CDR1 SGHVS and CDR2 FQNEAQ. This CDR3 contains 17 residues. With V trimmed by 2 bases and J by 3 bases, 10 bases remained unmatched. CDR3 protein: CASSLLGQGTISYEQYF. The CDR3 DNA reads as TGTGCCAGCAGCTTACTGGGACAGGGGACGATAAGCTACGAGCAGTACTTC.

The chain carries TRBV30 and TRBJ2-7, with 8 bases that match TRBD1. V lost 6 bases, J lost 0 bases, and 4 bases stayed unmatched. The CDR3 runs 13 residues. Germline V lookup: CDR1 GTSNPN, CDR2 SVGIG (reference sequence). The CDR3 here is CACNRGDSYEQYF. The CDR3 region has the DNA TGTGCCTGTAACAGGGGGGACTCCTACGAGCAGTACTTC.

The V and J genes are TRBV9 and TRBJ2-2, with 10 bases aligning to TRBD1. CDR1 and CDR2 from the germline V gene are SGDLS and YYNGEE. The CDR3 loop spans 14 amino acids. Losses at the gene ends were 3 bases for V and 4 bases for J; bases not matched to a gene: 0. CDR3 sequence reads: CASSGQGATGELFF. The CDR3 DNA follows: TGTGCCAGCAGCGGACAGGGGGCCACCGGGGAGCTGTTTTTT. Full variable domain (outside the CDR3, taken from reference TRBV9 and TRBJ2-2): DSGVTQTPKHLITATGQRVTLRCSPRSGDLSVYWYQQSLDQGLQFLIQYYNGEERAKGNILERFSAQQFPDLHSELNLSSLELGDSALYFCASSGQGATGELFFGEGSRLTVL.

The chain's CDR3 is CASSGQETTYGYTF. The CDR3 bases are TGTGCCAGCAGTGGTCAAGAGACTACCTATGGCTACACCTTC. This sequence joins TRBV25-1 and TRBJ1-2; D remains ambiguous. The V gene lost 4 bases and the J gene lost 4 bases, with 13 bases spanning the gap. Germline CDR1 MGHDK, CDR2 SYGVNS. The CDR3 length is 14 residues.

The gene calls are TRBV4-1 and TRBJ1-2; 7 bases are shared with TRBD1. Germline loops: CDR1 MGHRA, CDR2 YSYEKL. This CDR3 spans 13 amino acids. The V and J ends lost 5 bases and 11 bases, in that order; junction bases with no gene match: 11. CDR3 sequence reads: CASSGQAASRYTF. The DNA for the CDR3 is TGCGCCAGCAGCGGACAGGCGGCTTCAAGATACACCTTC.

J is TRBJ2-5 and V is TRBV4-3, with 10 bases fitting TRBD2. This CDR3 contains 14 residues. The V segment lost 1 base and the J segment 4 bases; nucleotides outside the gene matches: 0. Germline CDR1 LGHNA, CDR2 YSLEER. The CDR3 region is CASSQGTSGETQYF. The CDR3, as DNA: TGCGCCAGCAGCCAAGGGACTAGCGGAGAGACCCAGTACTTC.

This clone came up a few times. V and J are TRBV30 and TRBJ1-2, with D unclear. Deletions cut 0 bases from V and 4 bases from J, with 9 bases between. This CDR3 region has 13 residues. CDR1 and CDR2 from the germline V gene are GTSNPN and SVGIG (reference sequence). The CDR3 spells CAWSVGGLYGYTF. Written as DNA, the CDR3 is TGTGCCTGGAGTGTAGGAGGGCTCTATGGCTACACCTTC.

The chain recombines TRBV15 with TRBJ1-5, with D unresolved. The V gene's germline CDR1 is LNHNV and CDR2 YYDKDF (reference sequence). The CDR3 has 15 amino acids. Trimming took off 1 base at V and 0 bases at J, with 7 bases between the two ends. The CDR3 sequence is CATSRGHSSNQPQHF. The DNA of the CDR3 is TGTGCCACCAGCAGAGGGCATTCTAGCAATCAGCCCCAGCATTTT.